A selection of T cell receptor beta chains follows, all from one sample in a study of blood T cell repertoires in COVID-19. This table comes from immunoSEQ multiplex PCR, and its TCRdb copy is limited to in-frame clones, with some not included. This table holds just over 150,000 clones, 80% found once. The sample comprised peripheral blood. The receptors come from a man aged 55 to 70 with acute or convalescent COVID-19. CDR3s leave out the opening cysteine and the closing phenylalanine or tryptophan. D genes are given only for firm matches.

J | V | D | CDR3
TRBJ2-1 | TRBV11-3 | TRBD2 | ASTLALAGDNEQF
TRBJ1-1 | TRBV21-1 | . | ASSAEGGHKNTEAF
TRBJ2-7 | TRBV6-1 | . | ASSEGGGAPYEQY
TRBJ2-5 | TRBV4-2 | TRBD1 | ASSLGQAQETQY
TRBJ2-5 | TRBV7-8 | . | ASSSVAQETQY
TRBJ1-1 | TRBV5-5 | TRBD1 | ASSQIQGAREAF
TRBJ1-2 | TRBV7-9 | TRBD1 | ASSPPRGYGYT
TRBJ1-5 | TRBV25-1 | . | ASSEGGKLNQPQH
TRBJ2-3 | TRBV5-8 | TRBD2 | ASSLFFSAGGDTQY
TRBJ1-2 | TRBV14 | . | ASSPGTMGYT
TRBJ2-5 | TRBV18 | TRBD1 | ASSPQEGAETQY
TRBJ2-3 | TRBV5-1 | TRBD2 | ASSPVAGVNTDTQY
TRBJ1-5 | TRBV2 | TRBD1 | ASRVGQGLNQPQH
TRBJ2-7 | TRBV18 | TRBD2 | ASSLTSETYEQY
TRBJ2-1 | TRBV6-2/TRBV6-3 | TRBD2 | ASSYGLTSGSWGIYNEQF
TRBJ1-2 | TRBV7-9 | . | ASSLELGADGYT
TRBJ2-7 | TRBV7-2 | TRBD1 | ASSLEGASSYEQY
TRBJ2-7 | TRBV5-1 | . | ASSLGGVGPYEQY
TRBJ1-5 | TRBV19 | . | ASSMRNQPQH
TRBJ2-7 | TRBV6-6 | TRBD2 | ASTGGGLGEQY
TRBJ2-1 | TRBV2 | TRBD2 | ASSGGDYGNEQF
TRBJ1-5 | TRBV28 | . | ASSFSRRGYQPQH
TRBJ2-1 | TRBV4-2 | TRBD2 | ASSQDPRASGILPEQF
TRBJ2-7 | TRBV28 | TRBD2 | ASGTSGGVYEQY
TRBJ1-2 | TRBV7-2 | . | ASSYTSAGNYGYT
TRBJ2-2 | TRBV7-7 | TRBD2 | ASSLDLAGGPTGELF
TRBJ1-2 | TRBV9 | . | ASSVNSLYGYT